This entry lists 15 T cell receptor beta chains sequenced from one sample in a study of shared clonotypes between healthy human individuals. TCRdb's table, derived via immunoSEQ multiplex PCR, lists solely in-frame clones and lacks some. This table holds some 500,000 clones, roughly 95% found once. Sequences were obtained from naive CD4+ T cells sorted from blood. Subset indicated: CD45RA+ positively selected. Receptors were obtained from a woman in her 30s in good health.

This clone was observed once. The chain carries TRBV5-1 and TRBJ2-2, with no clear D. Germline CDR1 is SGHRS and CDR2 is YFSETQ. V shed 4 bases and J shed 4 bases, with 11 bases lying between them. The CDR3 runs 14 residues. CDR3 sequence reads: CASSRSLSTGELFF. In nucleotides, the CDR3 is TGCGCCAGCAGCCGTAGTTTATCCACCGGGGAGCTGTTTTTT.

The chain links TRBV11-2 to TRBJ1-1, with D unresolved. Germline V gives CDR1 SGHAT, CDR2 FQNNGV. This CDR3 comprises 12 residues. V lost 6 bases, J lost 6 bases, and 11 bases lay in between. CDR3 sequence: CASRSRWAEAFF. DNA of the CDR3: TGTGCCAGCAGAAGCCGGTGGGCTGAAGCTTTCTTT.

The chain has TRBV5-4 and TRBJ2-3; 11 positions match TRBD2. Germline assignment: CDR1 SGHNT and CDR2 YYREEE (reference sequence). The V and J ends lost 1 base and 3 bases, in that order; junction bases with no gene match: 1. This CDR3 has 15 amino acids. The CDR3 loop is CASSLLAGGTDTQYF. CDR3 sequence (DNA): TGTGCCAGCAGCTTGCTAGCGGGAGGTACAGATACGCAGTATTTT. The complete variable domain, with remaining parts taken from reference TRBV5-4 and TRBJ2-3, reads ETGVTQSPTHLIKTRGQQVTLRCSSQSGHNTVSWYQQALGQGPQFIFQYYREEENGRGNFPPRFSGLQFPNYSSELNVNALELDDSALYLCASSLLAGGTDTQYFGPGTRLTVL.

J is TRBJ2-3 and V is TRBV19; 8 bases fit TRBD1. The length of the CDR3 is 15 residues. Germline CDR1 reads LNHDA; CDR2 reads SQIVND (reference sequence). Trimming removed 1 base from V and 3 bases from J; junction bases left unmatched: 3. The CDR3 region is CASSIGQGRTDTQYF. CDR3 nucleotides: TGTGCCAGTAGTATAGGACAGGGGAGGACAGATACGCAGTATTTT.

V gene TRBV4-1 combines with J gene TRBJ2-1, with TRBD2 matching 7 bases. After removal of 0 bases from V and 2 bases from J, the junction contained 7 bases not matched to a gene. Germline V gives CDR1 MGHRA, CDR2 YSYEKL. This CDR3 region has 17 residues. The CDR3 DNA is TGCGCCAGCAGCCAAGAGCCGGCGGGAGTCGCCTACAATGAGCAGTTCTTC. This encodes CASSQEPAGVAYNEQFF.

The chain is built from TRBV6-1 and TRBJ2-3, with a possible D match to TRBD2 (5 bases). V lost 1 base and J 0 bases, leaving 5 bases between the germline ends. Germline values: CDR1 MNHNS, CDR2 SASEGT. The CDR3 has 14 residues. The DNA of the CDR3 is TGTGCCAGCAGTGAAGGGACTAGCACAGATACGCAGTATTTT. It is translated as CASSEGTSTDTQYF.

The genes are TRBV19 and TRBJ1-2; no firm D call. Germline V CDR1 and CDR2: LNHDA, SQIVND (reference sequence). CDR3 size: 13 residues. Trimming stripped 6 bases from V and 6 bases from J, with 14 bases between. The CDR3 DNA is TGTGCCAGTAGCCGCAGTTCCCTAGATGGCTACACCTTC. Translating gives CASSRSSLDGYTF.

Details on this clone: Other DNA sequences within the sample encode an identical CDR3. This chain joins TRBV5-4 and TRBJ2-2; D unresolved. The CDR3 runs 14 residues. With 0 bases removed from V and 8 bases from J, the gap between germline ends came to 11 bases. CDR1 is SGHNT, CDR2 YYREEE, per germline (reference sequence). The CDR3 nucleotides are TGTGCCAGCAGCTTGGCTGGATGGGCTGGGGAGCTGTTTTTT. It yields the protein CASSLAGWAGELFF.

The chain recombines TRBV10-1 with TRBJ1-3; 7 bases match TRBD1. The CDR3 is 14 residues long. The V segment lost 3 bases and the J segment 2 bases; nucleotides outside the gene matches: 1. Germline CDR1 is WNHNN and CDR2 is SYGVQD (reference sequence). The CDR3 here is CASSEGGTGNTIYF. The CDR3, as DNA: TGCGCCAGCAGTGAAGGGGGCACTGGAAACACCATATATTTT.

The rearrangement links TRBV18 to TRBJ2-7, with a tentative D call TRBD1 (5 bases). Trimming stripped 3 bases from V and 6 bases from J, with 12 bases between. This CDR3 is 13 amino acids long. Germline-derived CDR1 and CDR2 are KGHSH and LQKENI. The CDR3 sequence is CASSPDTGIEQYF. The CDR3 nucleotides read TGTGCCAGCTCACCCGACACAGGTATCGAGCAGTACTTC.

The J gene is TRBJ1-1, the V gene TRBV28; 7 bases match TRBD1. Germline CDR1 MDHEN, CDR2 SYDVKM. After removal of 10 bases from V and 7 bases from J, the junction contained 12 bases not matched to a gene. The CDR3 has 13 residues. The CDR3 nucleotides read TGTGCCACTGACTCCGGGACAGCGCTTGAAGCTTTCTTT. This sequence encodes CATDSGTALEAFF. Complete variable domain (other parts from reference TRBV28 and TRBJ1-1): DVKVTQSSRYLVKRTGEKVFLECVQDMDHENMFWYRQDPGLGLRLIYFSYDVKMKEKGDIPEGYSVSREKKERFSLILESASTNQTSMYLCATDSGTALEAFFGQGTRLTVV.

The chain links TRBV2 to TRBJ2-3; TRBD2 agrees at 13 bases. The CDR3 runs to 14 residues. Per germline, CDR1 SNHLY and CDR2 FYNNEI. After removal of 8 bases from V and 5 bases from J, the junction contained 4 bases not matched to a gene. CDR3 nucleotides: TGTGCCAGCGGACTAGCGGGAGTGGTAGATACGCAGTATTTT. Protein product: CASGLAGVVDTQYF.

The chain recombines TRBV5-1 with TRBJ1-6; perhaps TRBD1 as D (5 bases). Germline CDR1 reads SGHRS; CDR2 reads YFSETQ. Trimming removed 3 bases at V and 7 bases at J, with 11 bases between. The CDR3 spans 14 residues. Written as DNA, the CDR3 is TGCGCCAGCAGCTCGGGTCAGGGCAATTCACCCCTCCACTTT. Protein product: CASSSGQGNSPLHF. Combining the CDR3 with reference TRBV5-1 and TRBJ1-6 gives the whole variable domain KAGVTQTPRYLIKTRGQQVTLSCSPISGHRSVSWYQQTPGQGLQFLFEYFSETQRNKGNFPGRFSGRQFSNSRSEMNVSTLELGDSALYLCASSSGQGNSPLHFGNGTRLTVT.

The gene calls are TRBV7-9 and TRBJ2-1; the match to TRBD2 covers 10 bases. CDR1 and CDR2 (germline): SEHNR, FQNEAQ (reference sequence). J gave up 13 bases and V 5 bases, and 5 bases lay outside the gene matches. The CDR3 length is 12 residues. The CDR3 sequence is CASSTRLAGQFF. The CDR3, as DNA: TGTGCCAGCAGCACCCGACTAGCGGGCCAGTTCTTC.

CDR3 DNA sequence: TGTGCCAGCAGCGGGGGTCAGGGATTTAACTATGGCTACACCTTC. It specifies CASSGGQGFNYGYTF. The chain links TRBV9 to TRBJ1-2; possibly TRBD1 for D (5 bases). CDR1 and CDR2 from the germline V gene are SGDLS and YYNGEE. CDR3 length: 15 amino acids. Trimming took 3 bases from V and 1 from J, leaving 13 bases between them. The full variable domain, its missing parts supplied by reference TRBV9 and TRBJ1-2, is DSGVTQTPKHLITATGQRVTLRCSPRSGDLSVYWYQQSLDQGLQFLIQYYNGEERAKGNILERFSAQQFPDLHSELNLSSLELGDSALYFCASSGGQGFNYGYTFGSGTRLTVV.